This is a list of T cell receptor beta chains from one sample in a study of blood T cell repertoires in COVID-19. Using immunoSEQ multiplex PCR, the repertoire was profiled, and TCRdb retains in-frame clones only, with some absent. The sample holds over 250,000 clones, roughly 80% seen once. Sequenced input: PBMCs or T cells enriched from blood (not recorded which). These receptors all stem from a man in his forties who had been exposed to COVID-19. CDR3s include the opening cysteine and the closing phenylalanine or tryptophan. Each record gives: CDR3 protein, CDR3 DNA, J gene, V gene, CDR3 length, clone size, D gene. D genes are given only for firm matches. Clone sizes are given selectively: once, few, many, or a class where the clone is expanded.

CDR3 protein: CASSKRVIGEKLFF; CDR3 DNA: TGTGCCAGCAGCAAGAGGGTAATCGGTGAAAAACTGTTTTTT; J gene: TRBJ1-4; V gene: TRBV6-6; CDR3 length: 14; clone size: .; D gene: .
CDR3 protein: CAWRDWLAGSNTGELFF; CDR3 DNA: TGTGCCTGGAGGGACTGGCTAGCGGGTTCGAACACCGGGGAGCTGTTTTTT; J gene: TRBJ2-2; V gene: TRBV30; CDR3 length: 17; clone size: few; D gene: TRBD2
CDR3 protein: CASSQESPWTGGSYGYTF; CDR3 DNA: TGCGCCAGCAGCCAAGAATCCCCTTGGACAGGGGGAAGCTATGGCTACACCTTC; J gene: TRBJ1-2; V gene: TRBV4-1; CDR3 length: 18; clone size: .; D gene: TRBD1
CDR3 protein: CASSVRETRNTEAFF; CDR3 DNA: TGTGCCAGCAGCGTAAGGGAGACCCGGAACACTGAAGCTTTCTTT; J gene: TRBJ1-1; V gene: TRBV9; CDR3 length: 15; clone size: .; D gene: .
CDR3 protein: CASNPTGYKNIQYF; CDR3 DNA: TGTGCCAGCAACCCCACAGGGTACAAAAACATTCAGTACTTC; J gene: TRBJ2-4; V gene: TRBV9; CDR3 length: 14; clone size: .; D gene: .
CDR3 protein: CASSRTGGQETQYF; CDR3 DNA: TGTGCCAGCAGCCGGACAGGGGGGCAAGAGACCCAGTACTTC; J gene: TRBJ2-5; V gene: TRBV5-5; CDR3 length: 14; clone size: .; D gene: TRBD1
CDR3 protein: CASSQEGVAFF; CDR3 DNA: TGTGCCAGCAGCCAAGAAGGGGTGGCTTTCTTT; J gene: TRBJ1-1; V gene: TRBV3-1/TRBV3-2; CDR3 length: 11; clone size: .; D gene: .
CDR3 protein: CAWMGGAGRTEAFF; CDR3 DNA: TGTGCCTGGATGGGGGGGGCAGGACGTACTGAAGCTTTCTTT; J gene: TRBJ1-1; V gene: TRBV30; CDR3 length: 14; clone size: .; D gene: .
CDR3 protein: CASLAGEETQYF; CDR3 DNA: TGTGCCAGCTTAGCGGGAGAAGAGACCCAGTACTTC; J gene: TRBJ2-5; V gene: TRBV2; CDR3 length: 12; clone size: .; D gene: TRBD2
CDR3 protein: CASSQGVGRLLDEQYF; CDR3 DNA: TGTGCCAGCAGCCAAGGTGTCGGGAGATTGTTAGACGAGCAGTACTTC; J gene: TRBJ2-7; V gene: TRBV3-1/TRBV3-2; CDR3 length: 16; clone size: .; D gene: .
CDR3 protein: CASSHRTGLSYNSPLHF; CDR3 DNA: TGTGCCAGCAGCCACCGGACAGGCCTCTCCTATAATTCACCCCTCCACTTT; J gene: TRBJ1-6; V gene: TRBV7-9; CDR3 length: 17; clone size: .; D gene: TRBD1
CDR3 protein: CASSMQGRGYTF; CDR3 DNA: TGTGCCAGCTCCATGCAGGGTAGGGGCTACACCTTC; J gene: TRBJ1-2; V gene: TRBV3-1/TRBV3-2; CDR3 length: 12; clone size: few; D gene: .
CDR3 protein: CASSDSGRAGEQYF; CDR3 DNA: TGCGCCAGCAGTGATAGCGGGAGGGCCGGCGAGCAGTACTTC; J gene: TRBJ2-7; V gene: TRBV10-1; CDR3 length: 14; clone size: .; D gene: TRBD2
CDR3 protein: CASFRGYTEAFF; CDR3 DNA: TGTGCCAGCTTCAGGGGGTACACTGAAGCTTTCTTT; J gene: TRBJ1-1; V gene: TRBV28; CDR3 length: 12; clone size: .; D gene: TRBD1
CDR3 protein: CASSQADRVPYEQYF; CDR3 DNA: TGTGCCAGCAGCCAAGCGGACAGGGTACCGTACGAGCAGTACTTC; J gene: TRBJ2-7; V gene: TRBV3-1/TRBV3-2; CDR3 length: 15; clone size: .; D gene: TRBD1
CDR3 protein: CASIPKSTGELFF; CDR3 DNA: TGTGCCAGCATCCCCAAATCCACCGGGGAGCTGTTTTTT; J gene: TRBJ2-2; V gene: TRBV12-3/TRBV12-4; CDR3 length: 13; clone size: .; D gene: .
CDR3 protein: CASSLSGLAGNEQFF; CDR3 DNA: TGTGCCAGCAGCTTATCAGGTCTAGCTGGCAATGAGCAGTTCTTC; J gene: TRBJ2-1; V gene: TRBV7-2; CDR3 length: 15; clone size: .; D gene: .
CDR3 protein: CASSMGGNEENIQYF; CDR3 DNA: TGTGCCAGTAGTATGGGGGGGAACGAGGAAAACATTCAGTACTTC; J gene: TRBJ2-4; V gene: TRBV19; CDR3 length: 15; clone size: .; D gene: TRBD2
CDR3 protein: CASSESILATGETQYF; CDR3 DNA: TGCGCCAGCAGTGAGTCGATTCTGGCGACTGGTGAGACCCAGTACTTC; J gene: TRBJ2-5; V gene: TRBV10-1; CDR3 length: 16; clone size: once; D gene: .
CDR3 protein: CASSWKRGLVSEDEQFF; CDR3 DNA: TGTGCCAGCAGCTGGAAGAGGGGGCTAGTATCGGAGGATGAGCAGTTCTTC; J gene: TRBJ2-1; V gene: TRBV7-9; CDR3 length: 17; clone size: .; D gene: TRBD1
CDR3 protein: CASSFRASAYEQYF; CDR3 DNA: TGTGCCAGCAGCTTTAGGGCTAGCGCCTACGAGCAGTACTTC; J gene: TRBJ2-7; V gene: TRBV7-2; CDR3 length: 14; clone size: .; D gene: .
CDR3 protein: CASKPGGPPGETQYF; CDR3 DNA: TGCGCCAGCAAGCCGGGAGGCCCCCCCGGAGAGACCCAGTACTTC; J gene: TRBJ2-5; V gene: TRBV5-1; CDR3 length: 15; clone size: .; D gene: TRBD2
CDR3 protein: CASSPGTSAQETQYF; CDR3 DNA: TGTGCCAGCAGCCCCGGGACTAGCGCCCAAGAGACCCAGTACTTC; J gene: TRBJ2-5; V gene: TRBV7-3; CDR3 length: 15; clone size: .; D gene: TRBD2
CDR3 protein: CASSPNPTSAGADTQYF; CDR3 DNA: TGCGCCAGCAGCCCCAATCCCACTAGCGCTGGGGCAGATACGCAGTATTTT; J gene: TRBJ2-3; V gene: TRBV5-1; CDR3 length: 17; clone size: .; D gene: TRBD2
CDR3 protein: CAWSVTGIGNTIYF; CDR3 DNA: TGTGCCTGGAGTGTGACCGGGATAGGGAACACCATATATTTT; J gene: TRBJ1-3; V gene: TRBV30; CDR3 length: 14; clone size: .; D gene: .
CDR3 protein: CASRPTASGNTIYF; CDR3 DNA: TGTGCCAGCAGGCCAACAGCCTCTGGAAACACCATATATTTT; J gene: TRBJ1-3; V gene: TRBV2; CDR3 length: 14; clone size: few; D gene: .
CDR3 protein: CASSVKGHWSSEQFF; CDR3 DNA: TGTGCCAGCAGCGTCAAGGGGCATTGGTCTTCGGAGCAGTTCTTC; J gene: TRBJ2-1; V gene: TRBV9; CDR3 length: 15; clone size: .; D gene: .
CDR3 protein: CASSSGPGGATNEKLFF; CDR3 DNA: TGTGCCAGTAGTAGTGGCCCAGGCGGGGCAACTAATGAAAAACTGTTTTTT; J gene: TRBJ1-4; V gene: TRBV19; CDR3 length: 17; clone size: .; D gene: .
CDR3 protein: CASSGGANTGELFF; CDR3 DNA: TGTGCCAGCAGTGGGGGAGCGAACACCGGGGAGCTGTTTTTT; J gene: TRBJ2-2; V gene: TRBV2; CDR3 length: 14; clone size: .; D gene: .
CDR3 protein: CASSQAQQVSGSRYEQYF; CDR3 DNA: TGCGCCAGCAGCCAAGCCCAGCAGGTTAGCGGGAGTAGGTACGAGCAGTACTTC; J gene: TRBJ2-7; V gene: TRBV4-1; CDR3 length: 18; clone size: .; D gene: TRBD2
CDR3 protein: CASSSNRDQPQHF; CDR3 DNA: TGTGCCAGCAGCTCGAACAGGGATCAGCCCCAGCATTTT; J gene: TRBJ1-5; V gene: TRBV7-3; CDR3 length: 13; clone size: .; D gene: .
CDR3 protein: CASSRLAGNRELFF; CDR3 DNA: TGTGCCAGCAGCAGACTAGCGGGAAACCGGGAGCTGTTTTTT; J gene: TRBJ2-2; V gene: TRBV2; CDR3 length: 14; clone size: few; D gene: TRBD2
CDR3 protein: CASSSQTGGYTF; CDR3 DNA: TGTGCCAGCAGCTCGCAGACAGGCGGCTACACCTTC; J gene: TRBJ1-2; V gene: TRBV5-5; CDR3 length: 12; clone size: .; D gene: .
CDR3 protein: CASSLATANQPQHF; CDR3 DNA: TGTGCCAGCAGCTTAGCGACAGCTAATCAGCCCCAGCATTTT; J gene: TRBJ1-5; V gene: TRBV7-8; CDR3 length: 14; clone size: once; D gene: .
CDR3 protein: CASYLTERGYTF; CDR3 DNA: TGTGCCAGCTATTTGACTGAAAGGGGCTACACCTTC; J gene: TRBJ1-2; V gene: TRBV6-5; CDR3 length: 12; clone size: once; D gene: .
CDR3 protein: CASDPGQGNNEQFF; CDR3 DNA: TGTGCCAGCGATCCGGGACAGGGTAACAATGAGCAGTTCTTC; J gene: TRBJ2-1; V gene: TRBV2; CDR3 length: 14; clone size: .; D gene: TRBD1
CDR3 protein: CASSSLAGGSGELFF; CDR3 DNA: TGTGCTAGCAGCTCGTTAGCGGGAGGCTCCGGGGAGCTGTTTTTT; J gene: TRBJ2-2; V gene: TRBV7-7; CDR3 length: 15; clone size: .; D gene: TRBD2
CDR3 protein: CASSLAGRATDTQYF; CDR3 DNA: TGCGCCAGCAGCTTGGCCGGGAGGGCCACAGATACGCAGTATTTT; J gene: TRBJ2-3; V gene: TRBV5-1; CDR3 length: 15; clone size: .; D gene: TRBD2
CDR3 protein: CAWSDGNRAYGYTF; CDR3 DNA: TGTGCCTGGAGCGACGGAAACAGAGCCTATGGCTACACCTTC; J gene: TRBJ1-2; V gene: TRBV30; CDR3 length: 14; clone size: .; D gene: .
CDR3 protein: CAWVSRTSGTTDTQYF; CDR3 DNA: TGTGCCTGGGTCTCGCGGACTAGCGGGACCACAGATACGCAGTATTTT; J gene: TRBJ2-3; V gene: TRBV30; CDR3 length: 16; clone size: few; D gene: TRBD2
CDR3 protein: CASSLGALNYGYTF; CDR3 DNA: TGTGCCAGCAGCTTAGGGGCTCTGAACTATGGCTACACCTTC; J gene: TRBJ1-2; V gene: TRBV7-9; CDR3 length: 14; clone size: .; D gene: .
CDR3 protein: CASSGTETSGRVTGELFF; CDR3 DNA: TGTGCCAGCAGCGGTACTGAGACTAGCGGGAGGGTAACCGGGGAGCTGTTTTTT; J gene: TRBJ2-2; V gene: TRBV7-2; CDR3 length: 18; clone size: .; D gene: TRBD2
CDR3 protein: CASSLILAEAQFF; CDR3 DNA: TGTGCCAGCTCACTGATCCTAGCGGAGGCCCAGTTCTTC; J gene: TRBJ2-1; V gene: TRBV18; CDR3 length: 13; clone size: .; D gene: TRBD2
CDR3 protein: CSVAEGAINEKLFF; CDR3 DNA: TGCAGCGTTGCTGAAGGGGCGATTAATGAAAAACTGTTTTTT; J gene: TRBJ1-4; V gene: TRBV29-1; CDR3 length: 14; clone size: few; D gene: .
CDR3 protein: CASSPGLAGAEQYF; CDR3 DNA: TGTGCCAGCTCACCAGGACTAGCGGGGGCCGAGCAGTACTTC; J gene: TRBJ2-7; V gene: TRBV18; CDR3 length: 14; clone size: .; D gene: TRBD2
CDR3 protein: CASSLDRARRGYTF; CDR3 DNA: TGTGCCAGCAGCTTAGACAGGGCGCGCAGGGGCTACACCTTC; J gene: TRBJ1-2; V gene: TRBV7-2; CDR3 length: 14; clone size: .; D gene: .
CDR3 protein: CASSPPRTGELFF; CDR3 DNA: TGTGCCAGCAGCCCTCCCCGCACCGGGGAGCTGTTTTTT; J gene: TRBJ2-2; V gene: TRBV16; CDR3 length: 13; clone size: .; D gene: .
CDR3 protein: CASNPDRASETQYF; CDR3 DNA: TGTGCCAGCAACCCGGACAGGGCGTCGGAGACCCAGTACTTC; J gene: TRBJ2-5; V gene: TRBV2; CDR3 length: 14; clone size: few; D gene: TRBD1
CDR3 protein: CASSLGLASEQYF; CDR3 DNA: TGTGCCAGCAGCTTGGGACTAGCGTCCGAGCAGTACTTC; J gene: TRBJ2-7; V gene: TRBV7-3; CDR3 length: 13; clone size: few; D gene: TRBD2
CDR3 protein: CASSISGSSYNEQFF; CDR3 DNA: TGTGCCAGTAGTATCTCCGGGAGCTCCTACAATGAGCAGTTCTTC; J gene: TRBJ2-1; V gene: TRBV19; CDR3 length: 15; clone size: .; D gene: .
CDR3 protein: CASSPVRDTEAFF; CDR3 DNA: TGTGCCAGCAGCCCGGTCAGGGACACTGAAGCTTTCTTT; J gene: TRBJ1-1; V gene: TRBV6-5; CDR3 length: 13; clone size: .; D gene: .
CDR3 protein: CSVVQQGDQPQHF; CDR3 DNA: TGCAGCGTTGTGCAGCAGGGTGATCAGCCCCAGCATTTT; J gene: TRBJ1-5; V gene: TRBV29-1; CDR3 length: 13; clone size: once; D gene: .
CDR3 protein: CASSLVGQTYEQYF; CDR3 DNA: TGTGCCAGCAGCTTGGTAGGACAGACCTACGAGCAGTACTTC; J gene: TRBJ2-7; V gene: TRBV5-8; CDR3 length: 14; clone size: once; D gene: .
CDR3 protein: CASSTGTGGLYEQYF; CDR3 DNA: TGTGCCAGCAGCACCGGGACAGGGGGTTTGTACGAGCAGTACTTC; J gene: TRBJ2-7; V gene: TRBV11-2; CDR3 length: 15; clone size: .; D gene: TRBD1
CDR3 protein: CASSGAVFAGQASPQGQFF; CDR3 DNA: TGTGCCAGCAGCGGGGCCGTATTCGCGGGACAGGCCTCCCCACAAGGGCAGTTCTTC; J gene: TRBJ2-1; V gene: TRBV11-3; CDR3 length: 19; clone size: .; D gene: TRBD1
CDR3 protein: CASRGDSLNEKLFF; CDR3 DNA: TGTGCCAGCAGGGGGGACAGTTTAAATGAAAAACTGTTTTTT; J gene: TRBJ1-4; V gene: TRBV2; CDR3 length: 14; clone size: .; D gene: TRBD1